A single sample gave rise to the 3 T cell receptor beta chains below, sequenced in a study of T cells in Graves' hyperthyroidism and ophthalmopathy. RNA transcripts yielded amplified TCR beta CDR3 regions. TCR CDR3 underwent first-round RT-PCR with the HTBI primer set. TCRdb redid the calling of the multiplex PCR reads with MiXCR, one entry per CDR3 protein. In the table there are under 650,000 distinct CDR3 sequences, about a sixth of which are singletons. The sequencing sample was made of blood. The receptors stem from a woman aged 25 to 39 with Graves' hyperthyroidism.

Many counts were recorded for this clonotype. The chain employs TRBV30 and TRBJ2-3; unclear D gene. The CDR3 consists of 11 residues. From germline, CDR1 is GTSNPN and CDR2 SVGIG (reference sequence). The germline V and J ends were trimmed by 4 bases and 5 bases, with 7 bases remaining between them. In DNA form, the CDR3 reads TGTGCCTGGACCCCGGGAGATACGCAGTATTTT. Its protein product is CAWTPGDTQYF. Full variable domain (rest looked up from reference TRBV30 and TRBJ2-3): SQTIHQWPATLVQPVGSPLSLECTVEGTSNPNLYWYRQAAGRGLQLLFYSVGIGQISSEVPQNLSASRPQDRQFILSSKKLLLSDSGFYLCAWTPGDTQYFGPGTRLTVL.

Points on this clonotype: Because the CDR3 is missing its conserved closing phenylalanine or tryptophan, this is likely a read error. V usage is TRBV19 and J usage is TRBJ1-1, with D possibly being TRBD1 (5 bases). The CDR3 is 15 amino acids. Trimming removed 8 bases from V and 1 base from J, with 17 bases in between. CDR1 LNHDA and CDR2 SQIVND come from the germline V gene (reference sequence). The CDR3 nucleotides read TGTGCCAGTCAGCCCGGAAGGGGAAAGAACACTGAAGCTTTCCTT. Residues: CASQPGRGKNTEAFL.

The chain couples TRBV5-1 to TRBJ1-1, with 9 bases that match TRBD1. The CDR3 contains 14 residues. The J segment lost 2 bases and the V segment lost 6 bases, leaving 5 bases of the junction unmatched. Germline lookup yields CDR1 SGHRS and CDR2 YFSETQ. CDR3 in amino acids: CASIGQGLNTEAFF. The DNA for the CDR3 is TGCGCCAGCATTGGACAGGGGCTAAACACTGAAGCTTTCTTT. The entire variable domain, with the rest obtained from reference TRBV5-1 and TRBJ1-1, is as follows: KAGVTQTPRYLIKTRGQQVTLSCSPISGHRSVSWYQQTPGQGLQFLFEYFSETQRNKGNFPGRFSGRQFSNSRSEMNVSTLELGDSALYLCASIGQGLNTEAFFGQGTRLTVV.